This T cell receptor (beta chain) was recorded in a study of T-cell reconstitution after alpha-beta-depleted transplantation in children. The authors prepared the TCRbeta library with unique molecular identifiers. From the PCR reads, TCRdb called clonotypes with MiXCR, one entry per CDR3 protein. The sample holds about 440,000 distinct CDR3 sequences, approximately 42% seen once. This clonotype has a handful of counts. Trimming took 6 bases from V and 5 from J, leaving 28 bases between them. The CDR3 spans 18 residues. Germline CDR1 is MNHNS and CDR2 is SASEGT. V usage is TRBV6-1 and J usage is TRBJ2-5, with D possibly being TRBD1 or TRBD2 (5 bases each). The source is a girl aged 2 to 9 with aplastic anemia, due to receive a stem cell transplant. Source: PBMCs, taken before TCRalphabeta/CD19-depleted stem cell transplant. The CDR3 loop is CASRERGFPLLKGETQYF. The CDR3 nucleotides read TGTGCCAGCAGGGAGAGAGGGTTCCCCCTTCTCAAGGGGGAGACCCAGTACTTC.